This T cell receptor (beta chain) is from a study of T cell repertoires in aging, cancer and after chemotherapy (dated by TCRdb to 2018 to 2020). Regarding the study in general: Six donor age groups were covered, ranging from 30 or younger up to 70 or older, and each group contained at least three individuals. TCR repertoires from healthy donor controls were recorded over periods of several months to years and showed clear clonal overlap between repeated samplings. The complete dataset included some 9 million TCR reads. To examine immunoaging and T cell reconstitution after chemotherapy, the study profiled TCR beta repertoires in peripheral blood from healthy donors and cancer patients. The cohort comprised 218 cancer patients, over 90 with hematological and fewer than 140 with solid cancers, plus 95 healthy donors as a reference group.

Using a mixed TRB-A/B primer pool, multiplex touch-down PCR amplified rearranged TRB sequences covering the V, D and J segments. Illumina adapters and sample indices were attached to the amplicons in two consecutive PCR reactions using Phusion HS II polymerase. After gel purification with the NucleoSpin Gel and PCR Clean-up kit, the amplicons were checked using Qubit and an Agilent 2100 Bioanalyzer. Sequencing of the libraries was done on an Illumina MiSeq with paired-end, single-indexed 600-cycle runs. On the study's bioinformatics: MiXCR versions 2.12 and 3.0.5 were used to process TRB sequences. A clone was defined as each unique CDR3 nucleotide sequence, and only productive sequences supported by at least two reads were kept. The repertoire metrics were Shannon diversity, evenness, clonality (calculated as one minus evenness), and diversity profiles parameterized by alpha from 0 to 5. Generation probabilities of clones in paired pre- and post-chemotherapy samples were computed with the IGoR algorithm. TCRdb took the public reads, trimmed them with fastp at Q25, ran MiXCR for clone calling and kept in-frame beta chains. Rows are unified per CDR3 protein, each entry keeping the most common DNA and genes. TCRdb's processing, not the authors' own work, is the source of the V and J calls. The sample table shows about 13,000 distinct CDR3 sequences, and roughly 35% are seen once. About 6.9% of the sample goes to the ten largest clones.

TCR beta rearrangements were amplified from genomic DNA isolated from peripheral blood, not from sorted cells or RNA. Spanning cysteine to phenylalanine, the CDR3 consists of 15 amino acids. Solely the CDR3 DNA is kept, with 45 bases framed from the first base. Germline trimming: 5 bases from V, 3 bases from J; junction bases outside gene matches: 3. Per the germline V gene, MRHNA is the CDR1 and SNTAGT is the CDR2. General findings and caveats noted by the study authors: In both cancer cohorts, the median generation probability rose over the chemotherapy interval, which suggests that the repertoire was reconstituted through rebound thymic output. Compared with age-matched healthy donors, untreated patients with either hematological or solid cancers had significantly lower TCR diversity in the blood along with higher clonality. In healthy donors, the drop in TCR diversity with age came mainly from a loss of richness, whereas in cancer patients a loss of evenness also played a part. According to the authors, the repertoire data do not allow conclusions to be drawn about immunological memory after chemotherapy.

In the case of this clonotype: It lacks a known antigen. There are no base qualities to consult, and no much larger clone falls within one base.

This clonotype was obtained from a human donor in good health. The donor label of this sample is uncertain. Material for sequencing was blood. The chain is assembled from TRBV6-4 and TRBJ2-1; 11 middle bases align to TRBD2. This receptor carries the CDR3 CASSLLAGDYNEQFF. The nucleotides read TGTGCCAGCAGTCTACTAGCGGGAGACTACAATGAGCAGTTCTTC.